Listed here is a single TCR beta chain. What it binds is not known. This sample is drawn from a study of shared clonotypes between healthy human individuals. Study in general: The cohort had a couple of women and a few men, ages 18 to 49.

Study-level findings and limits: Expectations were that clonotype sharing among donors would be affected by sequencing depth.

Assay execution proceeded at the deep level. Authors' processing steps: Filtering was not the same, since immunoSEQ gave junction-only sequences without quality scores. Sequencing used immunoSEQ multiplex PCR; TCRdb keeps in-frame clones, though not all of them. V and J calls and clone size are those listed in that table; D and trimming were worked out from the DNA. Among about 2 million clones listed, about 95% were seen once. Naive CD8 cells were CD45RO-negative, positively selected for CCR7, excluding terminally differentiated effector memory CD45RA+ cells. Germline V CDR1 and CDR2: SQVTM, ANQGSEA. The CDR3 totals 16 residues. With 0 bases clipped from V and 7 bases from J, the junction kept 8 bases outside the gene matches.

Sequenced material: naive CD8+ T cells sorted from blood. The TCR sequence derives from a young man in good health. The rearrangement joins TRBV29-1 to TRBJ2-3, with TRBD2 matching over 12 bases. The CDR3 spells CSVEDQTSGSGYTQYF. The CDR3 region has the DNA TGCAGCGTTGAAGATCAGACTAGCGGGAGTGGTTATACGCAGTATTTT.